Below are 26 T cell receptor beta chains sequenced from a single sample in a study of T-cell memory formation after mild COVID-19 (dated by TCRdb to the early 2020s). Library construction relied on 5' RACE. The sequencer listed for this sample is Illumina NovaSeq 6000. TCRdb passed the public sequencing reads through fastp at Q25 and MiXCR, retaining productive beta sequences. Rows merge per CDR3 protein into single entries with the most common DNA and genes. Present in this sample are over 500,000 distinct CDR3 sequences, roughly 17% of which were seen just once. The top ten clones comprise 8.1% of the sample. Sample: PBMCs or a T cell subset sorted from them (not recorded which). These receptors all stem from an adult woman who had mild COVID-19 (a few samples of this study predate the infection). The sample titles of this study are shuffled in the database, so cell type and time point are left out; the donor was told from shared clones.

This clonotype was observed a few times. The rearrangement links TRBV7-9 to TRBJ2-2, with a tentative D call TRBD2 (6 bases). Trimming cost V 5 bases and J 1 base, with 11 bases left between them. This CDR3 has 15 amino acids. Per germline, CDR1 SEHNR and CDR2 FQNEAQ (reference sequence). Written as DNA, the CDR3 is TGTGCCAGCAGCCCGAGGAGGGGGAACACCGGGGAGCTGTTTTTT. Its protein product is CASSPRRGNTGELFF.

This clonotype was counted between two and nine times. The chain joins TRBV7-6 to TRBJ2-2; D gene uncertain. The germline V gene encodes CDR1 SGHVS and CDR2 FNYEAQ. The CDR3 runs 15 residues. Trimming pared 5 bases from V and 7 bases from J, leaving 17 bases between. The CDR3 here is CASSLNPTLGGELFF. The CDR3 DNA reads TGTGCCAGCAGCCTCAACCCGACTTTAGGCGGGGAGCTGTTTTTT.

This clonotype was seen repeatedly, ten times or more. J is TRBJ1-4 and V is TRBV5-1; D unclear. Per germline, CDR1 SGHRS and CDR2 YFSETQ. Trimming took off 0 bases at V and 3 bases at J, with 6 bases between the two ends. The CDR3 covers 14 residues. CDR3 DNA sequence: TGCGCCAGCAGCTTGGGGAGCCCTAATGAAAAACTGTTTTTT. Residues: CASSLGSPNEKLFF. Variable domain in full (rest from reference TRBV5-1 and TRBJ1-4): KAGVTQTPRYLIKTRGQQVTLSCSPISGHRSVSWYQQTPGQGLQFLFEYFSETQRNKGNFPGRFSGRQFSNSRSEMNVSTLELGDSALYLCASSLGSPNEKLFFGSGTQLSVL.

The chain carries TRBV12-3 or TRBV12-4 and TRBJ2-1; possible D gene TRBD1, 6 bases. The CDR3 is 14 residues long. V was pared by 8 bases and J by 8 bases, with 19 bases between. CDR3 DNA: TGTGCCAGCCAGAGGCCAGGGGAGAAGGATGAGCAGTTCTTC. This gives the protein CASQRPGEKDEQFF.

A few counts support this clonotype. The chain recombines TRBV12-3 or TRBV12-4 with TRBJ2-1, with 13 nucleotides matching TRBD2. The junction had 1 base not matched to a gene; V was cut back by 3 bases and J by 2 bases. The length of the CDR3 is 16 residues. CDR3 loop: CASSFGLAGAYNEQFF. CDR3 DNA: TGTGCCAGCAGTTTTGGACTAGCGGGAGCCTACAATGAGCAGTTCTTC.

This clonotype came up a few times. The V call is TRBV3-1, the J call TRBJ1-3; D remains ambiguous. The CDR3 covers 15 residues. The V end lost 1 base, the J end lost 0 bases, and 7 bases lay between the germline ends. CDR1 is LGHDT and CDR2 is YNNKEL in the germline V gene (reference sequence). DNA for the CDR3: TGTGCCAGCAGCCAAGGGCAGAGCTCTGGAAACACCATATATTTT. Protein product: CASSQGQSSGNTIYF.

Only a few counts were recorded for this clonotype. This chain's CDR3 is CSVAEAGGSNQPQHF. The DNA for the CDR3 is TGCAGCGTTGCTGAAGCGGGGGGCAGCAATCAGCCCCAGCATTTT. V usage is TRBV29-1 and J usage is TRBJ1-5; TRBD1 is a possible D gene (6 bases). Looked up from germline, CDR1 is SQVTM and CDR2 is ANQGSEA. The V and J ends lost 4 bases and 1 base respectively, with 14 bases between them. CDR3 length: 15 residues.

This clonotype was seen more than once but under ten times. The chain couples TRBV5-4 to TRBJ2-7; D is possibly TRBD1 or TRBD2 (6 bases each). The length of the CDR3 is 15 residues. Germline CDR1 and CDR2: SGHNT and YYREEE (reference sequence). With 4 bases removed from V and 0 bases from J, the gap between germline ends came to 14 bases. The CDR3, as DNA: TGTGCCAGCAGCGGAGGGGGACGTAGCTCCTACGAGCAGTACTTC. Protein sequence: CASSGGGRSSYEQYF.

Only a few counts were recorded for this clonotype. V and J are TRBV3-1 and TRBJ1-1, with D uncertain. V was pared by 4 bases and J by 6 bases, with 24 bases between. The CDR3 sequence is 17 residues long. Germline lookup yields CDR1 LGHDT and CDR2 YNNKEL (reference sequence). The CDR3: CASSPPNRITVVPEAFF. DNA for the CDR3: TGTGCCAGCAGCCCGCCCAACCGGATCACAGTGGTCCCTGAAGCTTTCTTT.

This clonotype was seen repeatedly, ten times or more. This chain joins TRBV4-2 and TRBJ2-1; 11 bases agree with TRBD2. The CDR3 is 15 residues long. V lost 6 bases and J lost 3; bases outside the gene matches: 4. The germline V gene encodes CDR1 LGHNA and CDR2 YNFKEQ. This CDR3 is CASRPTSGDYNEQFF. CDR3 bases: TGTGCCAGCAGGCCGACTAGCGGGGACTACAATGAGCAGTTCTTC.

CDR3 in DNA: TGCAGTGCCAGCGGGGAAGAGACCCAGTACTTC. Translated: CSASGEETQYF. This chain links TRBV20-1 with TRBJ2-5; 7 bases are a match to TRBD2. Germline-derived CDR1 and CDR2 are DFQATT and SNEGSKA (reference sequence). This CDR3 has 11 residues. Trimming took 6 bases from V and 3 from J; bases not matched to a gene: 1.

The chain uses TRBV29-1 and TRBJ1-2; D remains ambiguous. CDR1 and CDR2 from the germline V gene are SQVTM and ANQGSEA. The CDR3 has 13 amino acids. V was shortened by 4 bases and J by 2 bases, with 11 bases between the two germline ends. In DNA form, the CDR3 reads TGCAGCGTTGTCCCCGGAACGAACTATGGCTACACCTTC. Its protein product is CSVVPGTNYGYTF.

This chain uses TRBV6-5 with TRBJ1-6; 8 bases map to TRBD1. V shed 6 bases, J shed 8 bases, and the junction held 6 bases outside the gene matches. The CDR3 runs to 14 residues. CDR1 is MNHEY and CDR2 is SVGAGI in the germline V gene. CDR3 coding DNA: TGTGCCAGCAGCCGACAGGGGTGGGATTCACCCCTCCACTTT. Amino acid sequence: CASSRQGWDSPLHF.

The rearrangement uses TRBV11-3 and TRBJ2-5; D remains ambiguous. Germline V CDR1 and CDR2: SGHNT, YENEEA. Trimming took off 7 bases at V and 9 bases at J, with 21 bases between the two ends. This CDR3 has 14 residues. The CDR3 sequence: CASNSGSGPPAQYF. The CDR3 coding sequence is TGTGCCAGCAACTCCGGTTCTGGGCCTCCGGCCCAGTACTTC. The variable domain in full, completed from reference TRBV11-3 and TRBJ2-5, reads EAGVVQSPRYKIIEKKQPVAFWCNPISGHNTLYWYLQNLGQGPELLIRYENEEAVDDSQLPKDRFSAERLKGVDSTLKIQPAELGDSAVYLCASNSGSGPPAQYFGPGTRLLVL.

This clonotype was recorded many times. The J gene is TRBJ1-4, the V gene TRBV18; D may be TRBD1 (6 bases). Trimming pared 2 bases from V and 13 bases from J, leaving 17 bases between. The CDR3 consists of 14 residues. Germline values: CDR1 KGHSH, CDR2 LQKENI. The CDR3 loop is CASSPGPTSGALFF. CDR3 DNA: TGTGCCAGCTCACCAGGGCCAACCTCGGGGGCACTGTTTTTT.

The CDR3 region has the DNA TGTGCCAGCAGTGACTCGGCAGGCACAGATACGCAGTATTTT. Translated: CASSDSAGTDTQYF. The J gene is TRBJ2-3, the V gene TRBV6-4, with D uncertain. Germline CDR1 is MRHNA and CDR2 is SNTAGT. Between the trimmed V and J ends, which lost 0 bases and 1 base, there was a span of 5 bases. The CDR3 contains 14 residues.

The chain is built from TRBV12-3 or TRBV12-4 and TRBJ1-3; unclear D gene. This CDR3 spans 16 amino acids. Trimming pared 2 bases from V and 2 bases from J, leaving 13 bases between. The CDR3 coding sequence is TGTGCCAGCAGTTTAAGGGCGGTGTGGACTGGAAACACCATATATTTT. It is translated as CASSLRAVWTGNTIYF.

The rearrangement joins TRBV9 to TRBJ2-1; 8 bases are shared with TRBD1. Germline V gene lookup returns CDR1 SGDLS and CDR2 YYNGEE. The length of the CDR3 is 15 residues. Germline trimming cut 1 base from V and 5 bases from J; bases unmatched to any gene: 5. The CDR3 DNA is TGTGCCAGCAGCGTATGGACAGGGTTGGACAATGAGCAGTTCTTC. It is translated as CASSVWTGLDNEQFF.

This clonotype appeared once. The V gene is TRBV2, the J gene TRBJ2-7; D assignment may be TRBD1 or TRBD2 (7 bases each). CDR1 SNHLY and CDR2 FYNNEI come from the germline V gene. Trimming left V 5 bases short and J 3 bases short, with 17 bases between. The CDR3 totals 15 residues. CDR3: CASSLTGRDFYEQYF. The CDR3 coding sequence is TGTGCCAGCAGTTTGACAGGGAGGGATTTCTACGAGCAGTACTTC.

The table lists this clonotype with a few counts. The chain recombines TRBV6-2 or TRBV6-3 with TRBJ1-5, with D possibly TRBD1 on 5 matching bases. With 6 bases removed from V and 7 bases from J, the gap between germline ends came to 13 bases. This CDR3 has 13 amino acids. Germline values: CDR1 MNHEY, CDR2 SVGEGT. CDR3 DNA: TGTGCCAGCAGCCACCAGGGTTGGCAGCCCCAGCATTTT. It specifies CASSHQGWQPQHF.

This sequence joins TRBV5-4 and TRBJ2-7; TRBD2 matches at 7 bases. The CDR3 is 16 amino acids. V lost 6 bases to trimming and J lost 6 bases; unmatched junction nucleotides: 18. Germline CDR1 is SGHNT and CDR2 is YYREEE (reference sequence). The CDR3 sequence is CASTSGGRVAQLEQYF. In nucleotides, the CDR3 is TGTGCCAGCACCTCCGGGGGGAGGGTGGCCCAGCTCGAGCAGTACTTC.

This clonotype was detected many times. J is TRBJ1-3 and V is TRBV25-1, with a tentative D call TRBD1 (6 bases). Germline values: CDR1 MGHDK, CDR2 SYGVNS. The CDR3 extends over 13 amino acids. Between the trimmed V and J ends, which lost 4 bases and 3 bases, there was a span of 7 bases. The CDR3 sequence: CASSGGLGNTIYF. In DNA, the CDR3 is TGTGCCAGCAGTGGGGGGCTTGGAAACACCATATATTTT.

This rearrangement joins TRBV7-3 to TRBJ2-1, with TRBD2 matching 14 bases. Losses at the gene ends were 5 bases for V and 7 bases for J; bases not matched to a gene: 4. Germline V gene lookup returns CDR1 SGHTA and CDR2 FQGTGA. The CDR3 has 15 residues. CDR3 sequence reads: CASSAWTSGRNEQFF. CDR3 sequence (DNA): TGTGCCAGCAGCGCCTGGACTAGCGGGAGGAATGAGCAGTTCTTC.

V and J are TRBV5-1 and TRBJ2-7; 12 bases match TRBD2. The CDR3 has 15 residues. Germline V gene lookup returns CDR1 SGHRS and CDR2 YFSETQ. V lost 3 bases to trimming and J lost 5 bases; unmatched junction nucleotides: 6. The CDR3 DNA reads as TGCGCCAGCAGCTCCGGACTAGCGGGGTTGAACGAGCAGTACTTC. This codes for CASSSGLAGLNEQYF.

This clonotype was counted a few times. V gene TRBV20-1 combines with J gene TRBJ2-3; 9 bases are shared with TRBD2. Germline CDR1 is DFQATT and CDR2 is SNEGSKA (reference sequence). This CDR3 has 17 residues. The V and J ends lost 5 bases and 8 bases, in that order; junction bases with no gene match: 20. For the CDR3, the DNA is TGCAGTGCTGCACGACCATCTAGCGGGATGGGGGCAGGTACGCAGTATTTT. It yields the protein CSAARPSSGMGAGTQYF.

This chain uses TRBV27 with TRBJ2-1, with D perhaps matching TRBD2 (6 bases). The germline V gene encodes CDR1 MNHEY and CDR2 SMNVEV (reference sequence). V was pared by 7 bases and J by 6 bases, with 16 bases between. This CDR3 spans 14 amino acids. The CDR3 DNA sequence: TGTGCCAGCACCCCCGCGGGGTGGAGCAATGAGCAGTTCTTC. This gives the protein CASTPAGWSNEQFF.